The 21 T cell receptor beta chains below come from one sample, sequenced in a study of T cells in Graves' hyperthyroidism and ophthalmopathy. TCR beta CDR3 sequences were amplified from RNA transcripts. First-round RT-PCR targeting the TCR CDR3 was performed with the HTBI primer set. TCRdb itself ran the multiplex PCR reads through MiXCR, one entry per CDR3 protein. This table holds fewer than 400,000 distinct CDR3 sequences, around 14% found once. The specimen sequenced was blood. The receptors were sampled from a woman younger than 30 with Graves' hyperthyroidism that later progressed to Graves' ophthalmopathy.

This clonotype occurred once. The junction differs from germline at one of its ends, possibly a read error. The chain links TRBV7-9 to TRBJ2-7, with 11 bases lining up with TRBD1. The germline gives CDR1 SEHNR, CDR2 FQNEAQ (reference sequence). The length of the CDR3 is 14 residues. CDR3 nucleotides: TGTGCCAGAAGCTCGGGACAGGGGGCCTACGAGCAGTACTTC. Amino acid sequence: CARSSGQGAYEQYF.

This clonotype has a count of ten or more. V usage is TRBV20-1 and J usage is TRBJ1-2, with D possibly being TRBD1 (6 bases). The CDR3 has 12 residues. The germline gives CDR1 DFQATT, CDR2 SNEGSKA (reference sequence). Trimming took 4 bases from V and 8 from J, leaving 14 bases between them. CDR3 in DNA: TGCAGTGCTACGGGGTGGGGGCACGGCTACACCTTC. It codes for CSATGWGHGYTF.

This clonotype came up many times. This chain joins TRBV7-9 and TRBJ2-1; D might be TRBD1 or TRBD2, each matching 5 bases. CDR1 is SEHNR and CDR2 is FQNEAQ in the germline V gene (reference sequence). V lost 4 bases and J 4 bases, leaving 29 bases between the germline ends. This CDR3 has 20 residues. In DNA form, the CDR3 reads TGTGCCAGCAGCTCCCCTACGCCTGGGACCGGTCCCTCTTCGTACAATGAGCAGTTCTTC. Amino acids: CASSSPTPGTGPSSYNEQFF.

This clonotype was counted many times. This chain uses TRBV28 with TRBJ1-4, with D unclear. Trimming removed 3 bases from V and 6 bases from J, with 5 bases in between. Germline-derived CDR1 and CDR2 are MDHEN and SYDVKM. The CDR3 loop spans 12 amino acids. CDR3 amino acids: CASSFLDEKLFF. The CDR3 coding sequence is TGTGCCAGCAGTTTCCTGGATGAAAAACTGTTTTTT.

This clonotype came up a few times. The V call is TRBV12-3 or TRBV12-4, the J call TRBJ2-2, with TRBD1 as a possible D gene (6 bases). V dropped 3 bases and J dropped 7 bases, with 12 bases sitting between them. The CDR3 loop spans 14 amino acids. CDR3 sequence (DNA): TGTGCCAGCAGTTTCGTAGAGGGGGTCGGGGAGCTGTTTTTT. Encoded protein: CASSFVEGVGELFF.

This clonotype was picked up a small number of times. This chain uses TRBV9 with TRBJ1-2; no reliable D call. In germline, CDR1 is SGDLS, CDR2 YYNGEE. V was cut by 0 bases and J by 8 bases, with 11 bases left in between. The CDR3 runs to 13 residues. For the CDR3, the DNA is TGTGCCAGCAGCGTAGCCCACCGCGGGGGCTACACCTTC. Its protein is CASSVAHRGGYTF.

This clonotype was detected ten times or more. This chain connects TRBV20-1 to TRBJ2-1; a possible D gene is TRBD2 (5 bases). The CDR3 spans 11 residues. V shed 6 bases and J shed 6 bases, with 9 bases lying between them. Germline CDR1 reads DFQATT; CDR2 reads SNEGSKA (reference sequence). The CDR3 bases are TGCAGTGCACGAGGGCTCAATGAGCAGTTCTTC. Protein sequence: CSARGLNEQFF.

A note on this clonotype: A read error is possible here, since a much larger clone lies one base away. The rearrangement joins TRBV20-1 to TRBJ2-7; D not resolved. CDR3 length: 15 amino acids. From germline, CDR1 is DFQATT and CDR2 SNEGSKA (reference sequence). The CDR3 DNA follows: TGCAGTGCTGGAGATTCAAGGGCTGCCCCTCTCGAGCAGTACTTC. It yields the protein CSAGDSRAAPLEQYF.

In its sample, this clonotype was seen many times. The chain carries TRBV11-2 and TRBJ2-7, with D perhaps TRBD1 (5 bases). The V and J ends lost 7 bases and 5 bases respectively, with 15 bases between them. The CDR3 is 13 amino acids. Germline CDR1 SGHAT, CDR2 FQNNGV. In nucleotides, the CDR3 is TGTGCCAGCAAAAGTGAAGTCAGGGACGAGCAGTACTTC. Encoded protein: CASKSEVRDEQYF.

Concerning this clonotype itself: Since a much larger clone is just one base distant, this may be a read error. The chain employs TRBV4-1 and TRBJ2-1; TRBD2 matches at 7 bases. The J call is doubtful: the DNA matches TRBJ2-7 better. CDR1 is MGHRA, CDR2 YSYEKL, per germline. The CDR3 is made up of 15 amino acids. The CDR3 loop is CASSVAGASYNEQYF. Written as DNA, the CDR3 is TGCGCCAGCAGCGTTGCGGGAGCTTCCTACAATGAGCAGTACTTC.

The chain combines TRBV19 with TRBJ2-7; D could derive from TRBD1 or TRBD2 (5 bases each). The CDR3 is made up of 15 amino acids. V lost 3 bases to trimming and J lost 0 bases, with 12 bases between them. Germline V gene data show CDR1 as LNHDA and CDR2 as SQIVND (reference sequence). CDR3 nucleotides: TGTGCCAGTAGTATTAGTGGGGGTTCCTCCTACGAGCAGTACTTC. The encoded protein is CASSISGGSSYEQYF.

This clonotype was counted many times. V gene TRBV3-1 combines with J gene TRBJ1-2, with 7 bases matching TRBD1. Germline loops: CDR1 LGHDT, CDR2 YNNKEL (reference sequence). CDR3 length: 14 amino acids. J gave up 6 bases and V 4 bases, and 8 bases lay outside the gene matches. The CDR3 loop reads CASSRGTVFNGYTF. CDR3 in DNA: TGTGCCAGCAGCCGCGGGACAGTATTTAATGGCTACACCTTC.

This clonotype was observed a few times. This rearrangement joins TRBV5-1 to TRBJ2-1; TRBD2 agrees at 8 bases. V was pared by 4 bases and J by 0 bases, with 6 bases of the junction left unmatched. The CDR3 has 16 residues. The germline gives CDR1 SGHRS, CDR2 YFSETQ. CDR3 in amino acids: CASSRSGESSYNEQFF. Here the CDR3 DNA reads TGCGCCAGCAGCCGTAGCGGGGAGAGCTCCTACAATGAGCAGTTCTTC. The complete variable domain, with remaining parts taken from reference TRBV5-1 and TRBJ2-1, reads KAGVTQTPRYLIKTRGQQVTLSCSPISGHRSVSWYQQTPGQGLQFLFEYFSETQRNKGNFPGRFSGRQFSNSRSEMNVSTLELGDSALYLCASSRSGESSYNEQFFGPGTRLTVL.

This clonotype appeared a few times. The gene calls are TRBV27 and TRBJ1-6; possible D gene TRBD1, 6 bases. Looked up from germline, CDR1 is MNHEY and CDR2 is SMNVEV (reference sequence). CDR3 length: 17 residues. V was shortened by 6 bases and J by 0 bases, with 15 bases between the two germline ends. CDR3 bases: TGTGCCAGCAGACCCGACAGGCCGAGCTCCTATAATTCACCCCTCCACTTT. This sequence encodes CASRPDRPSSYNSPLHF.

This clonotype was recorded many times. The CDR3 protein is CASSLWTTGYEQYF. CDR3 in DNA: TGTGCCAGCAGCCTTTGGACAACCGGCTACGAGCAGTACTTC. The chain combines TRBV7-2 with TRBJ2-7, with a possible D match to TRBD1 (5 bases). The V and J ends lost 5 bases and 3 bases respectively, with 14 bases between them. The CDR3 is made up of 14 amino acids. The germline CDR1 and CDR2 sequences are SGHTA and FQGNSA.

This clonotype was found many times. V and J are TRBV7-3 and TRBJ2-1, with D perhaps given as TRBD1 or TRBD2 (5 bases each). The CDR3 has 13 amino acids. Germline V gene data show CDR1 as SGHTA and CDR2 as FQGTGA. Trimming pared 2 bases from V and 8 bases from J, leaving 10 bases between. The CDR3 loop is CASSLQGVDEQFF. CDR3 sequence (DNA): TGTGCCAGCAGCTTACAGGGAGTGGATGAGCAGTTCTTC.

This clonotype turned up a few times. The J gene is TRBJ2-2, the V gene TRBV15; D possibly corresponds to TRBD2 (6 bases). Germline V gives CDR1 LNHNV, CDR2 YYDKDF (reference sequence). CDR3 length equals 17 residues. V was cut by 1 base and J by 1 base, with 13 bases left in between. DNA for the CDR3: TGTGCCACCAGCAGAGCCGGAACTAGCATGAACACCGGGGAGCTGTTTTTT. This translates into CATSRAGTSMNTGELFF.

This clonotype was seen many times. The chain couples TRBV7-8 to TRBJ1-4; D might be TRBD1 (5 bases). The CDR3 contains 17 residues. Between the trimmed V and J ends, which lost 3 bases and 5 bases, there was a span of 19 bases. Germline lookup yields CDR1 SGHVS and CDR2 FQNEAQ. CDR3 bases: TGTGCCAGCAGCTTCGACCCCGCCGGGACGGACAATGAAAAACTGTTTTTT. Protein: CASSFDPAGTDNEKLFF.

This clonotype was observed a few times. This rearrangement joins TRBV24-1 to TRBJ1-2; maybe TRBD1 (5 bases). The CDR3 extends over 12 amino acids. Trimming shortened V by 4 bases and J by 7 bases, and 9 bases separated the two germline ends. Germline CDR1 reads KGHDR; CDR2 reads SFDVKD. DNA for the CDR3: TGTGCCACCAGTGAAGGGACGTTTGGCTACACCTTC. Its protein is CATSEGTFGYTF.

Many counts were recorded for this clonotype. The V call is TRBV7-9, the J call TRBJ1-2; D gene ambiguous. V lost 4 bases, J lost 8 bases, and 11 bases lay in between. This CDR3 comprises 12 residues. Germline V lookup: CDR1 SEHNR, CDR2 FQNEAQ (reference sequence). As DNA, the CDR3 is TGTGCCAGCAGCTCACCGGGGAACGGCTACACCTTC. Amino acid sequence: CASSSPGNGYTF.

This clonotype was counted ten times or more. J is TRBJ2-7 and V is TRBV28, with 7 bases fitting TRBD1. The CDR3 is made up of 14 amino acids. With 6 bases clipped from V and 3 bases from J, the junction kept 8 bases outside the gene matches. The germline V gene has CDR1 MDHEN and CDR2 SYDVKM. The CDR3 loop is CASSLDRYYYEQYF. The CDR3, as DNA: TGTGCCAGCAGCCTGGACAGGTATTACTACGAGCAGTACTTC.